The entry below describes one T cell receptor (beta chain). This record comes from a study of shared clonotypes between healthy human individuals. Measured with immunoSEQ multiplex PCR; TCRdb has only the in-frame clones, and not every one. The data contain about 2.2 million clones, approximately 94% of them singletons. CD45RO-negative, CCR7-positively selected cells formed the naive CD8 fraction, excluding terminally differentiated effector memory CD45RA+ cells. Trimming left V 7 bases short and J 2 bases short, with 20 bases between. The CDR3 has 16 residues. CDR1 is SGHDN and CDR2 is FVKESK in the germline V gene.

Sequencing was done on a sample of naive CD8+ T cells from PBMCs. The gene calls are TRBV14 and TRBJ2-5, with D perhaps TRBD2 (5 bases). The sequence derives from a man aged 18 to 30 in good health. Some clones in this sample may be carry-over from other donors' samples. CDR3 coding DNA: TGTGCCAGCACCCCCCCGGGATGGAAATTACAAGAGACCCAGTACTTC. Its translation: CASTPPGWKLQETQYF. The full variable domain, in which reference TRBV14 and TRBJ2-5 provide the parts outside the CDR3, is EAGVTQFPSHSVIEKGQTVTLRCDPISGHDNLYWYRRVMGKEIKFLLHFVKESKQDESGMPNNRFLAERTGGTYSTLKVQPAELEDSGVYFCASTPPGWKLQETQYFGPGTRLLVL.